This T cell receptor beta chain is drawn from a study of shared clonotypes between healthy human individuals. Study-level findings and limits: As a rule, naive subsets had a larger estimated richness than memory subsets.

Germline CDR1 WSHSY, CDR2 SAAADI. The CDR3 is 14 residues long. V lost 9 bases to trimming and J lost 3 bases; unmatched junction nucleotides: 8. As to this clone: Its antigen is not known.

Per the original data handling: Filtering differed because ImmunoSEQ produced junction-only sequences that carried no quality scores. The table came from immunoSEQ multiplex PCR; TCRdb's copy has only in-frame clones and leaves some out. Clonal size and the V and J genes are those of that table, whereas D and trimming came from the DNA. The sample yields about 2 million clones, about 95% seen once. CD45RO-negative, CCR7-selected cells formed the naive CD8 fraction, which excluded terminally differentiated effector memory CD45RA+ cells. The chain combines TRBV10-2 with TRBJ1-2; the match to TRBD1 covers 9 bases. This clonotype originated in a man aged 18 to 30 in good health. Sequencing input: naive CD8+ T cells sorted from blood. The CDR3 sequence is CASTGTGFDYGYTF. As DNA, the CDR3 is TGCGCCAGTACCGGGACAGGGTTTGACTATGGCTACACCTTC.